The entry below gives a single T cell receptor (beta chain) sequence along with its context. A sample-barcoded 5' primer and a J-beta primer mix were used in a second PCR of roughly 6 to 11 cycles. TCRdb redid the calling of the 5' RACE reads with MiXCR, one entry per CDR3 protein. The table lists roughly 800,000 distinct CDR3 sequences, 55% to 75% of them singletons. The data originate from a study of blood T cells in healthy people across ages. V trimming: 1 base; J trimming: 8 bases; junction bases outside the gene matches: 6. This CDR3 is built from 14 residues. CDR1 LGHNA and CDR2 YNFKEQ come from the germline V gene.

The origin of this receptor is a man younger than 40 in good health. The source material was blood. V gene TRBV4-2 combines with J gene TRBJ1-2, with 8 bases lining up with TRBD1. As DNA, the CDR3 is TGTGCCAGCAGCCAAGTGGACAGGGCTGGAGGCTACACCTTC. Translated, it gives CASSQVDRAGGYTF.